This TCR beta chain was identified during a study of tissue T cells after allogeneic stem cell transplantation. General study findings and limits: The patient cohort was small and clinically heterogeneous, with limited sampling depth.

Time point indicated: mouse harvest day 7 after allogeneic transplant. Tail vein injection delivered 10^7 T-cell-depleted bone marrow cells and 10^6 splenic CD5+ T cells. Mice had MHC-mismatched B6 into BALB/c GVHD, sampled day 7 or 14. CDR1 is SGHND and CDR2 is FRSKSL in the germline V gene. After removal of 2 bases from V and 3 bases from J, the junction contained 1 base not matched to a gene. The CDR3 has 15 amino acids. To note about this clone: The antigen remains unidentified. All gene names here are mouse names. The observed sequence ends 1 residue before the CDR3 terminus, with the missing tail filled in from the germline J gene.

TCRbeta CDR3 was sequenced at survey depth with template counts. The data were produced by immunoSEQ multiplex PCR, yet TCRdb's version contains in-frame clones alone and is incomplete. The sample lists 6,500 to 7,500 clones, 50% occurring once. The sequenced sample consisted of gut tissue. The chain combines TRBV15 with TRBJ1-5; TRBD1 agrees at 10 bases. The source is a female BALB/c mouse given C57BL/6 T cells with graft-versus-host disease after an allogeneic hematopoietic cell transplant. The part of the CDR3 DNA that was read is TGTGCCAGCAGTTTAAGGGACAGGGGCAACCAGGCTCCGCTT. Translation: CASSLRDRGNQAPL. The CDR3 reads in full as CASSLRDRGNQAPLF.